This T cell receptor beta chain stems from a study of control samples from healthy donors and cancer patients. TCRdb keeps only in-frame clones here, not all; method: immunoSEQ multiplex PCR. The sample carries about 160,000 clones, 90% to 95% recorded once. The length of the CDR3 is 15 residues. V dropped 1 base and J dropped 0 bases, with 6 bases sitting between them. Germline values: CDR1 KGHSH, CDR2 LQKENI. This TCR derives from a man in his fifties or sixties with colorectal cancer. This chain connects TRBV18 to TRBJ2-2; D unclear. The sequencing input was PBMCs. The CDR3 DNA reads as TGTGCCAGCTCACCACGGAGAACGAACACCGGGGAGCTGTTTTTT. Translating gives CASSPRRTNTGELFF.